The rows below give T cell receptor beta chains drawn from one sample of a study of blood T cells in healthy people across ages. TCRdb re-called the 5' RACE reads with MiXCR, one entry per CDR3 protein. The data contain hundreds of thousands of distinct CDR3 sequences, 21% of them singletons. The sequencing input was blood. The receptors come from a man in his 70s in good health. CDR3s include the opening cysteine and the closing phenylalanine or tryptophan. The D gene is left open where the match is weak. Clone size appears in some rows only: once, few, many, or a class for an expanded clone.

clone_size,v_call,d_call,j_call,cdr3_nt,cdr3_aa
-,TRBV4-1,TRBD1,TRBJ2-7,TGCGCCAGCAGCCAAGAGGGGACAGGGCCCTCCTACGAGCAGTACTTC,CASSQEGTGPSYEQYF
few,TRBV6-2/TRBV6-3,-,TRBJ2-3,TGTGCCAGCAGTAGGATGACAGGGAGGAACACAGATACGCAGTATTTT,CASSRMTGRNTDTQYF
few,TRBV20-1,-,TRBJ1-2,TGCAGGGGGAACGTCGGACAGCGTACTAACTATGGCTACACCTTC,CRGNVGQRTNYGYTF
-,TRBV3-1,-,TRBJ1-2,TGTGCCAGCAGTCAGGCGGGGGAAAACTATGGCTACACCTTC,CASSQAGENYGYTF
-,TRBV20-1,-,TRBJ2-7,TGCAGTGCACCACACGGAGCGGAGCAGTACTTC,CSAPHGAEQYF
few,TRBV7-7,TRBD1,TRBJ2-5,TGTGCTAGCAGCACACAGGGGGCGGGGGAGACCCAGTACTTC,CASSTQGAGETQYF
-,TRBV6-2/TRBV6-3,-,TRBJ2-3,TGTGCCAGCAGACTTAGAGATACGCAGTATTTT,CASRLRDTQYF
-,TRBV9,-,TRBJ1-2,TGTGCCAGCAGCCCCCCGGGGCTGTACTATGGCTACACCTTC,CASSPPGLYYGYTF
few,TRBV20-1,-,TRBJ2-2,TGCAGTGCTAGAATTGGGCCATCCCCCGGGGAGCTGTTTTTT,CSARIGPSPGELFF
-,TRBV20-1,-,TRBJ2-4,TGCAGTGGGACCCTAGCCAAAAACATTCAGTACTTC,CSGTLAKNIQYF
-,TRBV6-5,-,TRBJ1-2,TGTGCCAGCAGTTACGACAGTAACTATGGCTACACCTTC,CASSYDSNYGYTF
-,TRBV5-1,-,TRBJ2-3,TGCGCCAGCAGCTACGGACAGACAGATACGCAGTATTTT,CASSYGQTDTQYF
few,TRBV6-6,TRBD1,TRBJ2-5,TGTGCCAGCAGTTACTCGCAGGGACAGGGACAGACCCAGTACTTC,CASSYSQGQGQTQYF
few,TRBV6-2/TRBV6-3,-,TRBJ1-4,TGTGCCAGCAGTAGCCACAAGAATGAAAAACTGTTTTTT,CASSSHKNEKLFF
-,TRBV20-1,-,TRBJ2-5,TGCAGTGCTCAAACGTACCAAGAGACCCAGTACTTC,CSAQTYQETQYF
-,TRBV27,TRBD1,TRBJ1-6,TGTGCCAGCAGTTTAGGGGACAGGGTTTCACCCCTCCACTTT,CASSLGDRVSPLHF
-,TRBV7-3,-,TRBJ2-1,TGTGCCAGCAGCTTAATGCAGATTAGTGTCGATGAGCAGTTCTTC,CASSLMQISVDEQFF
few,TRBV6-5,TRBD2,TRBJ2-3,TGTGCCAGCAGTTACGACAGCGGGGGCCCAGATACGCAGTATTTT,CASSYDSGGPDTQYF
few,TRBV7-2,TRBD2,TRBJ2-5,TGTGCCAGCAGCTTGGCGGGAGCTTGGGAGACCCAGTACTTC,CASSLAGAWETQYF
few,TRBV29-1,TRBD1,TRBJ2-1,TGCAGCGCGGGACAGTTTTACAATGAGCAGTTCTTC,CSAGQFYNEQFF
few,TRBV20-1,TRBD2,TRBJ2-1,TGCAGTGCTCCGACTAGCGGAAGCTCCTACAATGAGCAGTTCTTC,CSAPTSGSSYNEQFF
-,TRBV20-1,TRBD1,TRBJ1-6,TGCAGTGCCAGGATGGACAGGATTAATTCACCCCTCCACTTT,CSARMDRINSPLHF
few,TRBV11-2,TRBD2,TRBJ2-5,TGTGCCAGCAGCTTAAGGACTAGCGGGAGTCATATGCAGACCCAGTACTTC,CASSLRTSGSHMQTQYF
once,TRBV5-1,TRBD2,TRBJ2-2,TGCGCCAGCAGCGGGACTAGCAGGAACACCGGGGAGCTGTTTTTT,CASSGTSRNTGELFF
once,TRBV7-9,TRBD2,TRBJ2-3,TGTGCCAGCAGCCCAGTAGCGGGAGCAGAAGATACGCAGTATTTT,CASSPVAGAEDTQYF
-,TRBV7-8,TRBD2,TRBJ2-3,TGTGCCAGCAGCCCCGGGACTAGCGGGAAGCTAATTGTTACGCAGTATTTT,CASSPGTSGKLIVTQYF
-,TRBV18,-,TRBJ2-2,TGTGCCAGCTCACCTTCTTTACAACCCACCGGGGAGTTGTTTTTT,CASSPSLQPTGELFF
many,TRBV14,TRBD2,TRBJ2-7,TGTGCCAGCAGCGCCACTAGCGGGAGCTCCTACGAGCAGTACTTC,CASSATSGSSYEQYF
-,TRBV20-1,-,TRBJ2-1,TGCAGTGCTCCTCGGTCAGGGACGGGTGAGCAGTTCTTC,CSAPRSGTGEQFF
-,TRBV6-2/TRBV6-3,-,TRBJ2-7,TGTGCCAGCAGTTACTCCTCGCGGGGAACGACCTACGAGCAGTACTTC,CASSYSSRGTTYEQYF
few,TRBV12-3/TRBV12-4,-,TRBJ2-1,TGTGCCAGCGGGGGCTCCTACAATGAGCAGTTCTTC,CASGGSYNEQFF
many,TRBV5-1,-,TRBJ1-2,TGCGCCAGCAGCTTGGGACAGTATGGCTACACCTTC,CASSLGQYGYTF
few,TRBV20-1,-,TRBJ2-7,TGCAGTGCTAGAGATCAGGGGTCGGTTTCCTACGAGCAGTACTTC,CSARDQGSVSYEQYF
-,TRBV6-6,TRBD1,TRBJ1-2,TGTGCCAGCAGTCCCGGGACAGGAATTGACTATGGCTACACCTTC,CASSPGTGIDYGYTF
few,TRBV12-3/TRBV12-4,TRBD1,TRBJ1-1,TGTGCCAGCAGTTTTTCCAGGGGGATCACTGAAGCTTTCTTT,CASSFSRGITEAFF
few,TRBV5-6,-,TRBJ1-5,TGTGCCAGCAGCTTGTTTGGAAATCAGCCCCAGCATTTT,CASSLFGNQPQHF
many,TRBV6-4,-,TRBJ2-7,TGTGCCAACCGTAAAAGATACGAGCAGTACTTC,CANRKRYEQYF
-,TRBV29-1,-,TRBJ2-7,TGCAGCGGGGGCGAGGGGTTATCCTACGAGCAGTACTTC,CSGGEGLSYEQYF
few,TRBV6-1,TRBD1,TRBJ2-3,TGTGCCAGCAATTTGGACAGGGCCACAGATACGCAGTATTTT,CASNLDRATDTQYF
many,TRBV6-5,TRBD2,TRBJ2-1,TGTGCCAGCAGTTACTCGAGACGGACTAGCGGGAGAGAGGCCTCCTACAATGAGCAGTTCTTC,CASSYSRRTSGREASYNEQFF
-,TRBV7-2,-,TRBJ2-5,TGTGCCAGCAGCTTAGGGCAAACAGTACAAGAGACCCAGTACTTC,CASSLGQTVQETQYF
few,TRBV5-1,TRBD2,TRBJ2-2,TGCGCCAGTCGGACTAGCGCGAACGCCGGGGAGCTGTTTTTT,CASRTSANAGELFF
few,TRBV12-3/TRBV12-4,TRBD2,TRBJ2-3,TGTGCCAGCAGTTCGGGACTAGCGGTGGGGGTTACGCAGTATTTT,CASSSGLAVGVTQYF
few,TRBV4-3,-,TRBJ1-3,TGCGCCAGCAGCCCAGACGGCTCTGGAAACACCATATATTTT,CASSPDGSGNTIYF
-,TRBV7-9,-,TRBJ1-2,TGTGCCAGCAGCCTAGGGTACGCCTATGGCTACACCTTC,CASSLGYAYGYTF
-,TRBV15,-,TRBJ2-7,TGTGCCACCAGCAGAGGCGTAGGGTCCCTTTCCTACGAGCAGTACTTC,CATSRGVGSLSYEQYF
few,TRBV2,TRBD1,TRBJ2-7,TGTGCCAGCACCCCGGGACAGGGAATTGGCGAGCAGTACTTC,CASTPGQGIGEQYF
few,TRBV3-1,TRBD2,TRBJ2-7,TGTGCCAGCAGCCAAGATGGTCTAGCGGGATACGAGCAGTACTTC,CASSQDGLAGYEQYF
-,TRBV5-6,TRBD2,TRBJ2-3,TGTGCCAGCAGCCCGGCGGGACTAGGGACAGATACGCAGTATTTT,CASSPAGLGTDTQYF
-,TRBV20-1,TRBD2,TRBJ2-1,TGCAGTGCTAGACGGACTAGCGGGATCACCCACAATGAGCAGTTCTTC,CSARRTSGITHNEQFF
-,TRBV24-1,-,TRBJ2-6,TGTGCCACCAGTGACCCCGGATCTGGGGCCAACGTCCTGACTTTC,CATSDPGSGANVLTF